These T cell receptor beta chains were read from a single sample in a study of T-cell reconstitution after alpha-beta-depleted transplantation in children. TCRdb analysed the PCR reads with MiXCR anew, one entry per CDR3 protein. The sample yields around 440,000 distinct CDR3 sequences, about 10% seen once. Source: PBMCs, taken before TCRalphabeta/CD19-depleted stem cell transplant. The receptor source for this set is a child aged 2 to 15 with inherited bone marrow failure, due to receive a stem cell transplant. The CDR3 runs from the conserved cysteine through the conserved F or W. D genes are given only for firm matches. Where a row states a size, it is once, few, many or the class of an expanded clone; other rows omit it.

D gene: .
clone size: many
J gene: TRBJ1-2
V gene: TRBV7-9
CDR3 DNA: TGTGCCAGCAGTCGAGAGAAGGTTGTGTCAAGCGGCTACACCTTC
CDR3 protein: CASSREKVVSSGYTF

D gene: TRBD2
clone size: few
J gene: TRBJ2-1
V gene: TRBV29-1
CDR3 DNA: TGCAGCGCCGGGACTAGCGAGAACCCTTACAATGAGCAGTTCTTC
CDR3 protein: CSAGTSENPYNEQFF

D gene: .
clone size: many
J gene: TRBJ1-2
V gene: TRBV29-1
CDR3 DNA: TGCAGCGTTGAAACTTGGGTACAGGCGATCTATGGCTACACCTTC
CDR3 protein: CSVETWVQAIYGYTF

D gene: .
clone size: many
J gene: TRBJ2-7
V gene: TRBV4-3
CDR3 DNA: TGCGCCAGCAGCCTGGCCGTGGGGATCGGGTCCTACGAGCAGTACTTC
CDR3 protein: CASSLAVGIGSYEQYF

D gene: TRBD2
clone size: many
J gene: TRBJ2-3
V gene: TRBV5-1
CDR3 DNA: TGCGCCAGCAGCTTGGCCCCAGCGGGGGACACAGATACGCAGTATTTT
CDR3 protein: CASSLAPAGDTDTQYF

D gene: .
clone size: many
J gene: TRBJ1-6
V gene: TRBV20-1
CDR3 DNA: TGCAGTGCTAGAGAGATGGGACGAAATTCCCCCCTCCACTTT
CDR3 protein: CSAREMGRNSPLHF

D gene: TRBD2
clone size: .
J gene: TRBJ2-7
V gene: TRBV28
CDR3 DNA: TGTGCCAGCAGCGGGCGGCTAGCGGTCCCTTCCTACCCCTACGAGCAGTACTTC
CDR3 protein: CASSGRLAVPSYPYEQYF

D gene: TRBD1
clone size: few
J gene: TRBJ2-3
V gene: TRBV7-9
CDR3 DNA: TGTGCCAGCAGCTTACTGACAGGGGGCGGAACAGATACGCAGTATTTT
CDR3 protein: CASSLLTGGGTDTQYF

D gene: TRBD2
clone size: many
J gene: TRBJ2-2
V gene: TRBV7-6
CDR3 DNA: TGTGCCAGCAGCTTAGCAGCGGGAGGGCCTACCGGGGAGCTGTTTTTT
CDR3 protein: CASSLAAGGPTGELFF

D gene: .
clone size: many
J gene: TRBJ1-1
V gene: TRBV7-9
CDR3 DNA: TGTGCCAGCAGCTTAGTTGGGGGTTTAAACACTGAAGCTTTCTTT
CDR3 protein: CASSLVGGLNTEAFF

D gene: .
clone size: many
J gene: TRBJ2-2
V gene: TRBV15
CDR3 DNA: TGTGCCACCAGCAGAGAAGCCGGGAGCGGGGAGCTGTTTTTT
CDR3 protein: CATSREAGSGELFF

D gene: .
clone size: few
J gene: TRBJ2-2
V gene: TRBV3-1
CDR3 DNA: TGTGCCAGCAGCCATGCGGGGAGCACCGGGGAGCTGTTTTTT
CDR3 protein: CASSHAGSTGELFF

D gene: TRBD1
clone size: many
J gene: TRBJ2-5
V gene: TRBV11-2
CDR3 DNA: TGTGCCAGCAGCTTGGGTTCCGGGACAGGGGATGGACAGACCCAGTACTTC
CDR3 protein: CASSLGSGTGDGQTQYF

D gene: .
clone size: .
J gene: TRBJ2-7
V gene: TRBV20-1
CDR3 DNA: TGCAGTGCTAGAGGTGTAAGGGAGCAGTACTTC
CDR3 protein: CSARGVREQYF

D gene: TRBD1
clone size: many
J gene: TRBJ2-3
V gene: TRBV12-3/TRBV12-4
CDR3 DNA: TGTGCCAGCAGCTCCGGGACAGGGTACACAGATACGCAGTATTTT
CDR3 protein: CASSSGTGYTDTQYF

D gene: TRBD2
clone size: .
J gene: TRBJ2-7
V gene: TRBV12-3/TRBV12-4
CDR3 DNA: TGTGCCAGCCGTGCTAGCGGACACTACGAGCAGTACTTC
CDR3 protein: CASRASGHYEQYF

D gene: TRBD1
clone size: few
J gene: TRBJ2-1
V gene: TRBV27
CDR3 DNA: TGTGCCAGCACCAAGACAGGGGGGAGCGATGAGCAGTTCTTC
CDR3 protein: CASTKTGGSDEQFF

D gene: .
clone size: few
J gene: TRBJ2-7
V gene: TRBV10-3
CDR3 DNA: TGTGCCATCAGTGAGTCGCTTACCGGGGACTACGAGCAGTACTTC
CDR3 protein: CAISESLTGDYEQYF

D gene: TRBD1
clone size: .
J gene: TRBJ1-1
V gene: TRBV5-4
CDR3 DNA: TGTGCCAGCAGCGAACGACAGGGAATGGGTGAAGCTTTCTTT
CDR3 protein: CASSERQGMGEAFF

D gene: .
clone size: many
J gene: TRBJ2-7
V gene: TRBV12-3/TRBV12-4
CDR3 DNA: TGTGCCAGCAGTTTAGGGACTGAAGCCTACGAGCAGTACTTC
CDR3 protein: CASSLGTEAYEQYF

D gene: .
clone size: many
J gene: TRBJ2-7
V gene: TRBV12-3/TRBV12-4
CDR3 DNA: TGTGCCAGCAGTTCAACTAACAGTTACTACGAGCAGTACTTC
CDR3 protein: CASSSTNSYYEQYF

D gene: .
clone size: many
J gene: TRBJ2-5
V gene: TRBV20-1
CDR3 DNA: TGCAGTGCCACCAGGGGACTGAAAGAGACCCAGTACTTC
CDR3 protein: CSATRGLKETQYF

D gene: .
clone size: many
J gene: TRBJ2-1
V gene: TRBV5-1
CDR3 DNA: TGCGCCAGCAGCTTTTACGGGAGCTCCTACAATGAGCAGTTCTTC
CDR3 protein: CASSFYGSSYNEQFF

D gene: .
clone size: .
J gene: TRBJ2-7
V gene: TRBV6-5
CDR3 DNA: TGTGCCAGCAGTCCCGATATGAGGGGCTACGAGCAGTACTTC
CDR3 protein: CASSPDMRGYEQYF

D gene: .
clone size: many
J gene: TRBJ2-1
V gene: TRBV27
CDR3 DNA: TGTGCCAGCAGTCTTGGCGGCCGCTCCTACAATGAGCAGTTCTTC
CDR3 protein: CASSLGGRSYNEQFF

D gene: TRBD1
clone size: .
J gene: TRBJ2-4
V gene: TRBV30
CDR3 DNA: TGTGCCTACCGGGACAGGTCCAAAAACATTCAGTACTTC
CDR3 protein: CAYRDRSKNIQYF

D gene: TRBD1
clone size: .
J gene: TRBJ1-2
V gene: TRBV6-2/TRBV6-3
CDR3 DNA: TGTGCCAGCAGTCCTACAGGGGACTATGGCTACGCCTTC
CDR3 protein: CASSPTGDYGYAF

D gene: TRBD2
clone size: many
J gene: TRBJ2-1
V gene: TRBV3-1
CDR3 DNA: TGTGCCAGCAGCCAAATCGGGACTAGCGGGAGGTACAATGAGCAGTTCTTC
CDR3 protein: CASSQIGTSGRYNEQFF

D gene: TRBD1
clone size: few
J gene: TRBJ2-1
V gene: TRBV4-2
CDR3 DNA: TGTGCCAGCAGCCAAGAGACAGGGGGCTTCTACAATGAGCAGTTCTTC
CDR3 protein: CASSQETGGFYNEQFF

D gene: .
clone size: many
J gene: TRBJ2-5
V gene: TRBV10-3
CDR3 DNA: TGTGCCATCAGTGAGACTAGCAGTCAAGAGACCCAGTACTTC
CDR3 protein: CAISETSSQETQYF